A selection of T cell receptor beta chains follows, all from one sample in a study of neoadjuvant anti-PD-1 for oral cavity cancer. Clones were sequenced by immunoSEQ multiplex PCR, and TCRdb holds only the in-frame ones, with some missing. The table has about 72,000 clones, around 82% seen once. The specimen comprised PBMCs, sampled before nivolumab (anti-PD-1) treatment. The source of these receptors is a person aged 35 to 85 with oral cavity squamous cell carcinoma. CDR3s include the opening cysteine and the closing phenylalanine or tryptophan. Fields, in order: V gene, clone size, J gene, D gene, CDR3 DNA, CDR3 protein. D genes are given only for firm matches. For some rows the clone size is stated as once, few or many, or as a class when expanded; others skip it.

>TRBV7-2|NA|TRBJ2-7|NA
TGTGCCAGCAGCTTAGCGGGAGGTGCAACCTACGAGCAGTACTTC
CASSLAGGATYEQYF
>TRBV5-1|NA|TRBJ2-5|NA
TGCGCCAGCAGCTTGAGTTCGGGGGACGAGACCCAGTACTTC
CASSLSSGDETQYF
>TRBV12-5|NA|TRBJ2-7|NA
TGTGCTAGTGGGGGTAAGACAGGTAGCTCCTACGAGCAGTACTTC
CASGGKTGSSYEQYF
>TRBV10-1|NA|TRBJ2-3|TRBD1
TGCGCCAGCAGGAAGGACAGGGGGTCAGATACGCAGTATTTT
CASRKDRGSDTQYF
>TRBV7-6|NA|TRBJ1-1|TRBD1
TGTGCCAGCAGCTCATACAGGGGGTGGACTGAAGCTTTCTTT
CASSSYRGWTEAFF
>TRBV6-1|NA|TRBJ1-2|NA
TGTGCCAGCAGTGAAATGGCAGCCAACTATGGCTACACCTTC
CASSEMAANYGYTF
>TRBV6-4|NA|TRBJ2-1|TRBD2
TGTGCCAGCAGCTGGTTAGCGGGGTACAATGAGCAGTTCTTC
CASSWLAGYNEQFF
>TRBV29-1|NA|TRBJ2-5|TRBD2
TGCAGCGTCCGGGGAGGGCAAGAGACCCAGTACTTC
CSVRGGQETQYF
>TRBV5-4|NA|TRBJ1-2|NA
TGTGCCAGCAGTTCGGACAGTCTCTATGGCTACACCTTC
CASSSDSLYGYTF
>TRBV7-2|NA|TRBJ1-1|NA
TGTGCCAGCAGCTTCGGGGCTCGGACTGAAGCTTTCTTT
CASSFGARTEAFF
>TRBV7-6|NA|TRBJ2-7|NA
TGTGCCAGCAGCTTAGGGGCCTTGAGCAGGGCCTACGAGCAGTACTTC
CASSLGALSRAYEQYF
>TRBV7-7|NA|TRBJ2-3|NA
TGTGCTAGCAGCTCCACGGGGGCATCGGATACGCAGTATTTT
CASSSTGASDTQYF
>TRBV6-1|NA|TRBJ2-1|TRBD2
TGTGCCAGTCTGTTAGCGGGAGGGAGCGAGCAGTTCTTC
CASLLAGGSEQFF
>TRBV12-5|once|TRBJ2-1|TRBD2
TGTGCTAGTGGTTTGTGGCGGGGGTACGTCGATGAGCAGTTCTTC
CASGLWRGYVDEQFF
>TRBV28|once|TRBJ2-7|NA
TGTGCCAGCCATGTGAGCGGGCCCTCCTACGAGCAGTACTTC
CASHVSGPSYEQYF
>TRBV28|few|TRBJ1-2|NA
TGTGCCAGCAGTCCACCGGGAAACTATGGCTACACCTTC
CASSPPGNYGYTF
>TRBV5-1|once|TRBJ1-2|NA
TGCGCCAGCAGCTTGGCCTCAACCAGAGGGGAAGGCTACACCTTC
CASSLASTRGEGYTF
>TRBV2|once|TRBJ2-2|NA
TGTGCCAGCGGAAAGGGGAGGCCCAACACCGGGGAGCTGTTTTTT
CASGKGRPNTGELFF
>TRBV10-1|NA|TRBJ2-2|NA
TGCGCCAGCAGTGAGGGGGGGACCGGGGAGCTGTTTTTT
CASSEGGTGELFF
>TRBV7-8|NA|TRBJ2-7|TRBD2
TGTGCCAGCAGCTTATCGCCCCGGACTAGTTTAGGCCTGTGGTTC
CASSLSPRTSLGLWF
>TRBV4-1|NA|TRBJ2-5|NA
TGCGCCAGCAGCCAAATAGGAACAGGGTTTGGGACCCAGTACTTC
CASSQIGTGFGTQYF
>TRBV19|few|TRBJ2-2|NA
TGTGCCAGTAGTATAGTTTCGGTCGGGGAGCTGTTTTTT
CASSIVSVGELFF
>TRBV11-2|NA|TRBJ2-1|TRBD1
TGTGCCAGCAGCTTGGACAGGGAGAGCGAGCAGTTCTTC
CASSLDRESEQFF
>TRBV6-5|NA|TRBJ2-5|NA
TGTGCCAGCTGGGGGGTAGGGGAGACCCAGTACTTC
CASWGVGETQYF
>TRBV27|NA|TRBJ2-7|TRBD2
TGTGCCAGCAGTCGATCTCGGCCTAGCGGGGCCTACGAGCAGTACTTC
CASSRSRPSGAYEQYF
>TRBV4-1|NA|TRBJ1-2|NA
TGCGCCAGCAGCCAATACGTCCTCCAGGCTCGGGTAAGAGAGGTAAACTATGGCTACACCTTC
CASSQYVLQARVREVNYGYTF
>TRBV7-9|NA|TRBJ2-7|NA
TGTGCCAGCAGCGGGAGCGGCTACGAGCAGTACTTC
CASSGSGYEQYF
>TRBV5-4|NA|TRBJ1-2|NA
TGTGCCAGCAGCTTGGATCCGGGTAGGGGCTACACCTTC
CASSLDPGRGYTF